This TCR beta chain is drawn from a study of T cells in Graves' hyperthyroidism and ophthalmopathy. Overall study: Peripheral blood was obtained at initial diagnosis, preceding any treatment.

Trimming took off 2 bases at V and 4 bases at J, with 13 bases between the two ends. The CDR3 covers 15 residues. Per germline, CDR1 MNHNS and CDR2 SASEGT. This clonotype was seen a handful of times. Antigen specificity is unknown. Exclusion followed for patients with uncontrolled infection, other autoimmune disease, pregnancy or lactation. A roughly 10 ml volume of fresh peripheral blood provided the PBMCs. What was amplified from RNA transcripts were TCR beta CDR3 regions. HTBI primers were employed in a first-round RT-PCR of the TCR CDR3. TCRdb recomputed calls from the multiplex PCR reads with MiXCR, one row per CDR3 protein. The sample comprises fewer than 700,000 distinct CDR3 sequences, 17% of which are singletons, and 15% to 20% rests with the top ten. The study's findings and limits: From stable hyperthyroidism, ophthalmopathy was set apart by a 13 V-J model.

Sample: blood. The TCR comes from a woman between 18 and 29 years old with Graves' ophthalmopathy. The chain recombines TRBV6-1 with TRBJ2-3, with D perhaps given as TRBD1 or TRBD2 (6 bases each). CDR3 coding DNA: TGTGCCAGCAGTGAATTTAACAGGGAGGCAGATACGCAGTATTTT. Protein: CASSEFNREADTQYF.